Listed here is a single T cell receptor beta chain. Only in-frame clones appear in the TCRdb table, and some are missing; sequencing was by immunoSEQ multiplex PCR. Counted here are 20,000 to 30,000 clones, about 83% occurring once; the ten biggest clones make up more than 6.5%. Germline CDR1 reads MNHEY; CDR2 reads SMNVEV (reference sequence). This CDR3 is built from 14 residues. The ends were cut back, 8 bases at V and 2 bases at J, with 15 bases in the middle. The entry originates in a study of OX40 agonist ivuxolimab in advanced cancers. Overall study: Ivuxolimab is an agonistic anti-OX40 (CD134) antibody, and patients were treated with it.

This specimen was CD4+ or CD8+ T cells sorted from blood, taken in a trial of the OX40 agonist ivuxolimab. The sequence was collected from an adult with an advanced solid tumor such as melanoma, head and neck, liver or kidney cancer. This chain links TRBV27 with TRBJ1-2; D perhaps matches TRBD1 (6 bases). The CDR3 spells CASSYTGKNYGYTF. The CDR3 DNA reads as TGTGCCAGCTCCTATACAGGGAAAAACTATGGCTACACCTTC.